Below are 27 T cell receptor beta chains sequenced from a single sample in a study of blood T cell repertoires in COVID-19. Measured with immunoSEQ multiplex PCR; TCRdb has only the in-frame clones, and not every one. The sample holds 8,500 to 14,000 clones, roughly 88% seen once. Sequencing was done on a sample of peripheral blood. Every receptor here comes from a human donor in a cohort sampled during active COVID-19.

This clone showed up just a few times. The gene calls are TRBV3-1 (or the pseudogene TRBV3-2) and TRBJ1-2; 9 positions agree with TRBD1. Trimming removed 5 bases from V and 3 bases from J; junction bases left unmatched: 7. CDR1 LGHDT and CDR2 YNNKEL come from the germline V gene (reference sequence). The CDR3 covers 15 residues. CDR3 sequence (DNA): TGTGCCAGCAGCACACGGGGACAGGGTGACTATGGCTACACCTTC. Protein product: CASSTRGQGDYGYTF.

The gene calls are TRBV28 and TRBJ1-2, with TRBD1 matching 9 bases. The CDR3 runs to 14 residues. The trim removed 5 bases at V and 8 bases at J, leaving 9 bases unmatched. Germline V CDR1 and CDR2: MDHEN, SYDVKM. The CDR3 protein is CASSPGTGWKGYTF. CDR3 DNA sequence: TGTGCCAGCAGTCCCGGGACAGGGTGGAAAGGCTACACCTTC.

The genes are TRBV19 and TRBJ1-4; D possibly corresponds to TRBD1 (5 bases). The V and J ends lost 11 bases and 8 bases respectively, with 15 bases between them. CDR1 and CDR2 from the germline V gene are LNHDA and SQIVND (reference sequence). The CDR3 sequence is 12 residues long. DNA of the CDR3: TGTGCCGGAAAGCGGGAGGGGGAAAAACTGTTTTTT. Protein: CAGKREGEKLFF.

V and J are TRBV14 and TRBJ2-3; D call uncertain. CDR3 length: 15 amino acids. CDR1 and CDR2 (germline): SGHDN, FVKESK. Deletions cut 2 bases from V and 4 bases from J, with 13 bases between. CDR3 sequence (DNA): TGTGCCAGCAGCCAATTAGGCCGGGTCGCAGATACGCAGTATTTT. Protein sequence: CASSQLGRVADTQYF.

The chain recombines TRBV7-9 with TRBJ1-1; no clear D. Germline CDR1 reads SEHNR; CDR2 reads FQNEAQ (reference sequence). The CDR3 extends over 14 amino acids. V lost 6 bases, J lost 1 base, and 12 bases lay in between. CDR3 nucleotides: TGTGCCAGCAGGCGCGAGGCGGAGAACACTGAAGCTTTCTTT. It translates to CASRREAENTEAFF.

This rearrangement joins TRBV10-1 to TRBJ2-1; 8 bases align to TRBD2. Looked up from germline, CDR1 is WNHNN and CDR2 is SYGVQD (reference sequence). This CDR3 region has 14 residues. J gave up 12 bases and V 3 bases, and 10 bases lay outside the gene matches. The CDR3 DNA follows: TGCGCCAGCAGTGAAGGGACTAGAACTCAGGGGCAGTTCTTC. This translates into CASSEGTRTQGQFF.

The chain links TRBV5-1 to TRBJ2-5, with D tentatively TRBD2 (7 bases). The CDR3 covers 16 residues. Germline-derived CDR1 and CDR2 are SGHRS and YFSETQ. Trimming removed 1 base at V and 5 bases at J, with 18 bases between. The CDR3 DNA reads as TGCGCCAGCAGCTTGAACCCGCCGGGGGGCGTGGAGACCCAGTACTTC. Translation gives CASSLNPPGGVETQYF.

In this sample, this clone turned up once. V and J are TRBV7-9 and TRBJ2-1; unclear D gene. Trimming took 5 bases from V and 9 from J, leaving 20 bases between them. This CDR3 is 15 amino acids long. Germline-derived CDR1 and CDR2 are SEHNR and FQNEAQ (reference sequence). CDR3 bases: TGTGCCAGCAGCCTAACGATAGCCAGATACCCTGAGCAGTTCTTC. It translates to CASSLTIARYPEQFF.

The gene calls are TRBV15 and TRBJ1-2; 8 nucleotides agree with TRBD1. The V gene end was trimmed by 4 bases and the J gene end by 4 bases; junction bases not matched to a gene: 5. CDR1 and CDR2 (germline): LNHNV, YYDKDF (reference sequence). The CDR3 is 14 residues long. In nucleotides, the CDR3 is TGTGCCACCAGCACCAGGGGGCATAGCTATGGCTACACCTTC. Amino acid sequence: CATSTRGHSYGYTF.

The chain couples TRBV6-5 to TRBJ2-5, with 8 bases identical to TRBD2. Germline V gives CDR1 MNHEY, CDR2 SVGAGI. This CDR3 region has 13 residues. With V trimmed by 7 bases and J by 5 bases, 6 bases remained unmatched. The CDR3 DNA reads TGTGCCAGCACCCTTAGCGGGGAGGAGACCCAGTACTTC. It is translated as CASTLSGEETQYF.

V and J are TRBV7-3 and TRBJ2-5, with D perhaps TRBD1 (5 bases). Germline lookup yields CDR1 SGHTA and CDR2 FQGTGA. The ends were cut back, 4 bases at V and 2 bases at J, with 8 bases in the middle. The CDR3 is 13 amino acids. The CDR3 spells CASSYGQQETQYF. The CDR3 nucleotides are TGTGCCAGCAGCTACGGACAACAAGAGACCCAGTACTTC. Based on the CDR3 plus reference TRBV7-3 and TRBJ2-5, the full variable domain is GAGVSQTPSNKVTEKGKYVELRCDPISGHTALYWYRQSLGQGPEFLIYFQGTGAADDSGLPNDRFFAVRPEGSVSTLKIQRTERGDSAVYLCASSYGQQETQYFGPGTRLLVL.

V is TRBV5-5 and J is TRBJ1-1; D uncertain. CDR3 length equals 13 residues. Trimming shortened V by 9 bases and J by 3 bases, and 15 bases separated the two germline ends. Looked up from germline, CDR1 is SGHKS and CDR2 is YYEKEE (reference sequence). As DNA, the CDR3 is TGTGCCACGCAGGCCCAAGATGACACTGAAGCTTTCTTT. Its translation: CATQAQDDTEAFF.

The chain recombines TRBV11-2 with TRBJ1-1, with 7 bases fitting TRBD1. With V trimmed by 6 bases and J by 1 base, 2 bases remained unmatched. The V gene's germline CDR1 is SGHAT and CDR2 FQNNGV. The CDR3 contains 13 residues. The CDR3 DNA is TGTGCCAGCAGTGGGGACAGGAACACTGAAGCTTTCTTT. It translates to CASSGDRNTEAFF.

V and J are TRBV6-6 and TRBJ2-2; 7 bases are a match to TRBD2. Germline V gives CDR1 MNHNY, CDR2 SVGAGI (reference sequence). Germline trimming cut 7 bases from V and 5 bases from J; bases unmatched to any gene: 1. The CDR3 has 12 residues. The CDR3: CASKAGTGELFF. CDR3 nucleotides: TGTGCCAGCAAAGCGGGGACCGGGGAGCTGTTTTTT.

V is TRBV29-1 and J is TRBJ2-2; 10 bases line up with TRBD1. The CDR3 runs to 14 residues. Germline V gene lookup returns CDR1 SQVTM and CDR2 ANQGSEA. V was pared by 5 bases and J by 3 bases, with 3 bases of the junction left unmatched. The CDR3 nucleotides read TGCAGCGTTCGGGACAGGGGCGACACCGGGGAGCTGTTTTTT. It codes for CSVRDRGDTGELFF.

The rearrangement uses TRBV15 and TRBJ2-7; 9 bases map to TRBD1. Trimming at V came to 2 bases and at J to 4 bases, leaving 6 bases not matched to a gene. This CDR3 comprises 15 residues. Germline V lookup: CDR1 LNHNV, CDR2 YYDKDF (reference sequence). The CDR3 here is CATSRPGQGGYEQYF. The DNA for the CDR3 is TGTGCCACCAGCAGACCGGGACAGGGCGGGTACGAGCAGTACTTC.

The CDR3: CASSSQGSNQPQHF. The DNA for the CDR3 is TGTGCCAGCTCATCCCAGGGTAGCAATCAGCCCCAGCATTTT. This chain links TRBV18 with TRBJ1-5; a weak D match, TRBD1 (5 bases). CDR1 KGHSH and CDR2 LQKENI come from the germline V gene. V was trimmed by 5 bases and J by 0 bases, leaving 8 bases between them. This CDR3 is built from 14 residues. Full variable domain (outside the CDR3, taken from reference TRBV18 and TRBJ1-5): NAGVMQNPRHLVRRRGQEARLRCSPMKGHSHVYWYRQLPEEGLKFMVYLQKENIIDESGMPKERFSAEFPKEGPSILRIQQVVRGDSAAYFCASSSQGSNQPQHFGDGTRLSIL.

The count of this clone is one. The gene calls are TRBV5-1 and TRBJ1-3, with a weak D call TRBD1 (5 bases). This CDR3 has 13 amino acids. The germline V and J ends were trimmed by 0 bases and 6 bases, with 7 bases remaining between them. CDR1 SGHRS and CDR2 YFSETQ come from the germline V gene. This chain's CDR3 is CASSLDRLNTIYF. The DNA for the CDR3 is TGCGCCAGCAGCTTGGACAGGCTAAACACCATATATTTT.

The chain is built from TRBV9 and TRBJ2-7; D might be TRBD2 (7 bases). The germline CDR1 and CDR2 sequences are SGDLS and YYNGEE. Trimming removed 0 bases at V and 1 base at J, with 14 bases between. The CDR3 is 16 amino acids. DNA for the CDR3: TGTGCCAGCAGCGTAGAAGAGGGGGGGTTATCCTACGAGCAGTACTTC. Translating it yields CASSVEEGGLSYEQYF.

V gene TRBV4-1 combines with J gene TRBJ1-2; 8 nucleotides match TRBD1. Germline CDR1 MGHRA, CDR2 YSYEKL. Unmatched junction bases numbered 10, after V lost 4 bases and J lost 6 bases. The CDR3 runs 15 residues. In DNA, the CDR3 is TGCGCCAGCAGCCCATGGGACAGGTACGAGGATGGCTACACCTTC. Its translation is CASSPWDRYEDGYTF.

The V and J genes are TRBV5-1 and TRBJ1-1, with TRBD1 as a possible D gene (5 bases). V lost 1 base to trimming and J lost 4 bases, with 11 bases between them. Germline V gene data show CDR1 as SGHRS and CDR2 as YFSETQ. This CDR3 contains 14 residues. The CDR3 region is CASSLTRAATEAFF. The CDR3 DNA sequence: TGCGCCAGCAGCTTGACCAGGGCAGCCACTGAAGCTTTCTTT.

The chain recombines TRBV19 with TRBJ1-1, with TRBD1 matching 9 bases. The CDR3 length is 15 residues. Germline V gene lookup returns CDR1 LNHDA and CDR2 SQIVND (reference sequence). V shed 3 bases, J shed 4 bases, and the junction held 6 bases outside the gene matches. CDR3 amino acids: CASSIPGTGFTEAFF. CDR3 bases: TGTGCCAGTAGTATCCCCGGGACAGGGTTCACTGAAGCTTTCTTT.

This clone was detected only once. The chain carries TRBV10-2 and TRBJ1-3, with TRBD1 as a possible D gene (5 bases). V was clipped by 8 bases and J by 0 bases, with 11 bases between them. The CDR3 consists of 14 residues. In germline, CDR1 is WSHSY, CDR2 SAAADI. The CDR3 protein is CASGGGYSGNTIYF. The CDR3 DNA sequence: TGCGCCAGCGGCGGGGGGTACTCTGGAAACACCATATATTTT.

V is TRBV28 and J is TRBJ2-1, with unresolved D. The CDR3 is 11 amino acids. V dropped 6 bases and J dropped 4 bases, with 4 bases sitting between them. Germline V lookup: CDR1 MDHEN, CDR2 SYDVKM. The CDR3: CASSRYNEQFF. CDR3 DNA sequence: TGTGCCAGCAGCCGTTACAATGAGCAGTTCTTC.

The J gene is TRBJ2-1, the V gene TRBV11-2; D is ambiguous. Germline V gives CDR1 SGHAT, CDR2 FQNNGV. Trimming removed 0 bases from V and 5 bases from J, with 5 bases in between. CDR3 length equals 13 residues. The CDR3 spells CASSLDQNNEQFF. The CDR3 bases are TGTGCCAGCAGCTTAGACCAGAACAATGAGCAGTTCTTC.

The CDR3 sequence is CASSLDGHSNQPQHF. The CDR3 coding sequence is TGCGCCAGCAGCTTGGACGGACATAGCAATCAGCCCCAGCATTTT. This chain uses TRBV5-1 with TRBJ1-5; maybe TRBD1 (5 bases). The V end lost 0 bases, the J end lost 0 bases, and 7 bases lay between the germline ends. The CDR3 runs to 15 residues. CDR1 is SGHRS and CDR2 is YFSETQ in the germline V gene.

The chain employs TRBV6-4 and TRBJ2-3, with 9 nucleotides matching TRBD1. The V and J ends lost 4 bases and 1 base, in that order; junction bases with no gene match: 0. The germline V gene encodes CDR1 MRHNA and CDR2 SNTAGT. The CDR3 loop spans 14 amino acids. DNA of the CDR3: TGTGCCAGCAGTGGGACAGGGGGCACAGATACGCAGTATTTT. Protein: CASSGTGGTDTQYF.